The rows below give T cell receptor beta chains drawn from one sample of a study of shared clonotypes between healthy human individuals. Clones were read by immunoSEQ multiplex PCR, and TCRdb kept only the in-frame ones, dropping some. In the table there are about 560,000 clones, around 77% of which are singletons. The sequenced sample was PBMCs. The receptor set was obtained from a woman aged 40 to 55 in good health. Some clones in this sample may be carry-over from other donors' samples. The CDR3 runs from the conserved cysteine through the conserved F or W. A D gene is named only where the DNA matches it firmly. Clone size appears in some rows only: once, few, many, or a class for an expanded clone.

CDR3aa: CASSLEGENTEAFF
CDR3nt: TGTGCCAGCAGCTTAGAGGGAGAGAACACTGAAGCTTTCTTT
abundance: NA
v_gene: TRBV7-2
j_gene: TRBJ1-1
d_gene: NA

CDR3aa: CASSPGTSGEQYF
CDR3nt: TGTGCCAGTAGCCCCGGGACTAGTGGGGAGCAGTACTTC
abundance: few
v_gene: TRBV19
j_gene: TRBJ2-7
d_gene: TRBD2

CDR3aa: CASKNRRYEQYF
CDR3nt: TGCGCCAGCAAAAACAGGCGCTACGAGCAGTACTTC
abundance: NA
v_gene: TRBV5-1
j_gene: TRBJ2-7
d_gene: NA

CDR3aa: CAWSVRERGGELFF
CDR3nt: TGTGCCTGGAGTGTACGTGAGCGGGGCGGGGAGCTGTTTTTT
abundance: NA
v_gene: TRBV30
j_gene: TRBJ2-2
d_gene: TRBD2

CDR3aa: CASRSWETQYF
CDR3nt: TGTGCCAGCAGATCGTGGGAGACCCAGTACTTC
abundance: few
v_gene: TRBV2
j_gene: TRBJ2-5
d_gene: NA

CDR3aa: CASSSGTVVMNTEAFF
CDR3nt: TGTGCCAGCAGCAGCGGGACGGTGGTTATGAACACTGAAGCTTTCTTT
abundance: NA
v_gene: TRBV4-2
j_gene: TRBJ1-1
d_gene: NA

CDR3aa: CASSSGQGYNEQFF
CDR3nt: TGTGCCAGCAGCTCTGGACAGGGATACAATGAGCAGTTCTTC
abundance: NA
v_gene: TRBV5-4
j_gene: TRBJ2-1
d_gene: TRBD1

CDR3aa: CASSFQGMGGYTF
CDR3nt: TGCGCCAGCAGCTTTCAGGGGATGGGTGGCTACACCTTC
abundance: NA
v_gene: TRBV5-1
j_gene: TRBJ1-2
d_gene: NA

CDR3aa: CASSPYGKSGVFTDTQYF
CDR3nt: TGTGCCAGCTCACCCTACGGAAAATCGGGAGTTTTTACAGATACGCAGTATTTT
abundance: NA
v_gene: TRBV18
j_gene: TRBJ2-3
d_gene: NA

CDR3aa: CASSSKSDSQYEQYF
CDR3nt: TGTGCCAGCAGCTCGAAATCGGACAGCCAATACGAGCAGTACTTC
abundance: NA
v_gene: TRBV7-2
j_gene: TRBJ2-7
d_gene: NA

CDR3aa: CSVELPTRDTQYF
CDR3nt: TGCAGCGTTGAACTTCCCACTCGAGATACGCAGTATTTT
abundance: NA
v_gene: TRBV29-1
j_gene: TRBJ2-3
d_gene: NA

CDR3aa: CASSARTELTGELFF
CDR3nt: TGCGCCAGCAGTGCGAGGACAGAACTCACCGGGGAGCTGTTTTTT
abundance: NA
v_gene: TRBV5-1
j_gene: TRBJ2-2
d_gene: NA

CDR3aa: CASSRQQGPNTGELFF
CDR3nt: TGTGCCAGCTCACGACAGCAGGGCCCGAACACCGGGGAGCTGTTTTTT
abundance: NA
v_gene: TRBV18
j_gene: TRBJ2-2
d_gene: NA

CDR3aa: CASSLEFSGRTYNEQFF
CDR3nt: TGTGCCAGCAGCTTAGAGTTTAGCGGGAGGACTTACAATGAGCAGTTCTTC
abundance: NA
v_gene: TRBV7-9
j_gene: TRBJ2-1
d_gene: TRBD2

CDR3aa: CASSSGLSEGYSHEQFF
CDR3nt: TGCGCCAGCAGCTCTGGACTTAGCGAGGGGTACAGCCATGAGCAGTTCTTC
abundance: NA
v_gene: TRBV5-1
j_gene: TRBJ2-1
d_gene: NA

CDR3aa: CASARTDFNYGYTF
CDR3nt: TGTGCCAGTGCAAGGACAGACTTTAACTATGGCTACACCTTC
abundance: many
v_gene: TRBV19
j_gene: TRBJ1-2
d_gene: NA

CDR3aa: CSVQKGLGTEAFF
CDR3nt: TGCAGCGTTCAGAAGGGCCTCGGCACTGAAGCTTTCTTT
abundance: NA
v_gene: TRBV29-1
j_gene: TRBJ1-1
d_gene: NA

CDR3aa: CACSKGGEQYF
CDR3nt: TGTGCCTGCAGCAAGGGTGGGGAGCAGTACTTC
abundance: NA
v_gene: TRBV30
j_gene: TRBJ2-7
d_gene: NA

CDR3aa: CASSLDAGGRETQYF
CDR3nt: TGTGCCAGCAGCTTGGATGCGGGAGGTAGAGAGACCCAGTACTTC
abundance: NA
v_gene: TRBV5-4
j_gene: TRBJ2-5
d_gene: TRBD2

CDR3aa: CASSLMNTEAFF
CDR3nt: TGTGCCAGCAGCTTAATGAACACTGAAGCTTTCTTT
abundance: many
v_gene: TRBV7-9
j_gene: TRBJ1-1
d_gene: NA

CDR3aa: CASRTDANTGELFF
CDR3nt: TGTGCCAGCCGGACAGATGCGAACACCGGGGAGCTGTTTTTT
abundance: NA
v_gene: TRBV7-9
j_gene: TRBJ2-2
d_gene: NA

CDR3aa: CASSQDHPGSNQPQYF
CDR3nt: TGCGCCAGCAGCCAAGATCACCCGGGAAGCAATCAGCCCCAGTATTTT
abundance: NA
v_gene: TRBV4-1
j_gene: TRBJ2-3
d_gene: NA

CDR3aa: CTPFVNEQFF
CDR3nt: TGCACCCCTTTCGTTAATGAGCAGTTCTTC
abundance: few
v_gene: TRBV20-1
j_gene: TRBJ2-1
d_gene: NA